One and the same sample provided the 15 T cell receptor beta chains below, sequenced in a study of blood T cell repertoires in COVID-19. Produced via immunoSEQ multiplex PCR; TCRdb's table is partial and in-frame only. This repertoire shows over 250,000 clones, nearly 90% found once; its top ten account for about 1%. The sequenced material came from PBMCs or T cells enriched from blood (not recorded which). Receptors were obtained from a woman in her 30s who had recovered from COVID-19.

V usage is TRBV28 and J usage is TRBJ1-2; no reliable D call. V lost 3 bases, J lost 8 bases, and 10 bases lay in between. This CDR3 spans 12 amino acids. Germline CDR1 reads MDHEN; CDR2 reads SYDVKM. CDR3 residues: CASSLRKWGYTF. CDR3 in DNA: TGTGCCAGCAGTTTGAGAAAGTGGGGCTACACCTTC.

CDR3 in DNA: TGTGCCAGCAGCATAGACAGGGCGGGGGGCTCTGAAGCTTTCTTT. This encodes CASSIDRAGGSEAFF. The V call is TRBV7-9, the J call TRBJ1-1; 7 bases map to TRBD1. Germline CDR1 and CDR2: SEHNR and FQNEAQ (reference sequence). The CDR3 is made up of 15 amino acids. Germline trimming cut 5 bases from V and 6 bases from J; bases unmatched to any gene: 12.

This clone was picked up a small number of times. J is TRBJ1-2 and V is TRBV11-3; TRBD1 is a possible D gene (5 bases). Germline-derived CDR1 and CDR2 are SGHNT and YENEEA. The V and J ends lost 1 base and 8 bases respectively, with 11 bases between them. The CDR3 is 13 residues long. The CDR3 loop is CASSLAGSGGYTF. In nucleotides, the CDR3 is TGTGCCAGCAGCTTAGCAGGGTCCGGGGGCTACACCTTC.

The J gene is TRBJ2-1, the V gene TRBV3-1 (or the pseudogene TRBV3-2); the D is unclear. Germline values: CDR1 LGHDT, CDR2 YNNKEL (reference sequence). This CDR3 has 13 amino acids. V lost 1 base to trimming and J lost 6 bases, with 7 bases between them. The CDR3 loop is CASSQALSNEQFF. The CDR3, as DNA: TGTGCCAGCAGCCAAGCTTTATCCAATGAGCAGTTCTTC.

This clone was observed a single time. This chain connects TRBV28 to TRBJ1-2; D may be TRBD1 (5 bases). V lost 7 bases, J lost 4 bases, and 13 bases lay in between. The CDR3 sequence is 13 residues long. The germline V gene encodes CDR1 MDHEN and CDR2 SYDVKM. The chain's CDR3 is CASTPGRGYGYTF. DNA of the CDR3: TGTGCCAGCACCCCCGGGAGGGGCTATGGCTACACCTTC.

V is TRBV19 and J is TRBJ2-2, with D tentatively TRBD1 (5 bases). This CDR3 contains 17 residues. CDR1 and CDR2 from the germline V gene are LNHDA and SQIVND (reference sequence). Trimming took off 6 bases at V and 2 bases at J, with 19 bases between the two ends. The CDR3 DNA sequence: TGTGCCAGTAGACCGGACAAGGTGATATCAAACACCGGGGAGCTGTTTTTT. This sequence encodes CASRPDKVISNTGELFF. The entire variable domain, with the rest obtained from reference TRBV19 and TRBJ2-2, is as follows: DGGITQSPKYLFRKEGQNVTLSCEQNLNHDAMYWYRQDPGQGLRLIYYSQIVNDFQKGDIAEGYSVSREKKESFPLTVTSAQKNPTAFYLCASRPDKVISNTGELFFGEGSRLTVL.

In its sample, this clone was seen a few times. Different DNA sequences within this sample yield the same CDR3. The rearrangement uses TRBV5-1 and TRBJ2-5; TRBD2 aligns across 8 bases. CDR1 and CDR2 from the germline V gene are SGHRS and YFSETQ. This CDR3 has 14 residues. Trimming at V came to 2 bases and at J to 5 bases, leaving 5 bases not matched to a gene. CDR3 region: CASSLSGSGETQYF. The CDR3 bases are TGCGCCAGCAGCTTAAGCGGGAGTGGGGAGACCCAGTACTTC.

The chain combines TRBV27 with TRBJ2-7, with TRBD2 matching 8 bases. V lost 5 bases, J lost 5 bases, and 17 bases stayed unmatched. The length of the CDR3 is 17 residues. Germline V lookup: CDR1 MNHEY, CDR2 SMNVEV (reference sequence). This CDR3 reads CASSLSTGTRFIHEQYF. CDR3 in DNA: TGTGCCAGCAGTCTCTCGACCGGGACTAGGTTCATCCACGAGCAGTACTTC.

The V gene is TRBV4-1, the J gene TRBJ2-5; the match to TRBD1 covers 12 bases. Trimming cost V 1 base and J 4 bases; bases outside gene matches: 10. The CDR3 extends over 18 amino acids. CDR1 is MGHRA, CDR2 YSYEKL, per germline. This chain's CDR3 is CASSQGGGQGALSETQYF. CDR3 sequence (DNA): TGCGCCAGCAGCCAAGGGGGGGGACAGGGGGCGCTTTCAGAGACCCAGTACTTC.

The rearrangement uses TRBV23-1 and TRBJ1-1; perhaps TRBD1 as D (5 bases). TRBV23-1 is labeled an ORF, and its function is uncertain. CDR3 length: 14 amino acids. Trimming cost V 6 bases and J 7 bases, with 18 bases left between them. The CDR3 DNA is TGCGCCAGCAGCCATTGGGGGGATGTCGGTGAAGCTTTCTTT. This encodes CASSHWGDVGEAFF.

V gene TRBV6-1 combines with J gene TRBJ2-3, with 10 positions matching TRBD2. J was trimmed by 11 bases and V by 2 bases; bases with no gene match: 7. The germline CDR1 and CDR2 sequences are MNHNS and SASEGT. The CDR3 covers 14 residues. CDR3 loop: CASSEPPSGGEQYF. The CDR3 nucleotides are TGTGCCAGCAGTGAACCCCCTAGCGGGGGCGAGCAGTATTTT.

The chain recombines TRBV9 with TRBJ2-5; 10 nucleotides match TRBD2. In germline, CDR1 is SGDLS, CDR2 YYNGEE. Trimming took 4 bases from V and 3 from J; bases not matched to a gene: 9. The CDR3 has 16 residues. CDR3: CASSPPERGGEETQYF. CDR3 bases: TGTGCCAGCAGCCCCCCCGAGCGGGGGGGTGAAGAGACCCAGTACTTC.

This clone came up a few times. The V and J genes are TRBV5-4 and TRBJ2-2, with D perhaps matching TRBD2 (5 bases). CDR1 is SGHNT, CDR2 YYREEE, per germline (reference sequence). The CDR3 is 15 amino acids. The ends were cut back, 5 bases at V and 4 bases at J, with 15 bases in the middle. The CDR3 DNA sequence: TGTGCCAGCAGTGTTGTAGGGAGATTCACCGGGGAGCTGTTTTTT. It specifies CASSVVGRFTGELFF.

The chain is built from TRBV9 and TRBJ1-5; D is undetermined. Trimming removed 0 bases from V and 7 bases from J, with 14 bases in between. This CDR3 has 15 residues. Germline CDR1 SGDLS, CDR2 YYNGEE. CDR3 DNA sequence: TGTGCCAGCAGCGTAGCTTCGAGGGAGCGACAGCCCCAGCATTTT. Protein sequence: CASSVASRERQPQHF.

The V gene is TRBV10-2, the J gene TRBJ2-1, with D perhaps TRBD2 (6 bases). With 2 bases removed from V and 4 bases from J, the gap between germline ends came to 15 bases. The CDR3 length is 16 residues. CDR1 and CDR2 from the germline V gene are WSHSY and SAAADI. CDR3 protein: CASSENGGIVYNEQFF. In DNA, the CDR3 is TGCGCCAGCAGTGAGAACGGCGGGATCGTTTACAATGAGCAGTTCTTC.